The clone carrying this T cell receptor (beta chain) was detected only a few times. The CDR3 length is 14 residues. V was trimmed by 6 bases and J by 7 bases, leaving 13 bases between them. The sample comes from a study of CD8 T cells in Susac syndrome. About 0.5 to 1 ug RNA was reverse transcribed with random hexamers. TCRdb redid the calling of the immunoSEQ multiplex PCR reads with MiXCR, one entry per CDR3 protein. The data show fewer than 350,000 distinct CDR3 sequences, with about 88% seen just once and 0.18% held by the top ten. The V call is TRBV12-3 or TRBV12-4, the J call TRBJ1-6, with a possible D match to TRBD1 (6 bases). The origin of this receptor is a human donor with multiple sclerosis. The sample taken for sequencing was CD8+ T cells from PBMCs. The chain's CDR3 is CASRFGQHNSPLHF. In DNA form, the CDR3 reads TGTGCCAGCAGGTTCGGACAGCACAATTCACCCCTCCACTTT.